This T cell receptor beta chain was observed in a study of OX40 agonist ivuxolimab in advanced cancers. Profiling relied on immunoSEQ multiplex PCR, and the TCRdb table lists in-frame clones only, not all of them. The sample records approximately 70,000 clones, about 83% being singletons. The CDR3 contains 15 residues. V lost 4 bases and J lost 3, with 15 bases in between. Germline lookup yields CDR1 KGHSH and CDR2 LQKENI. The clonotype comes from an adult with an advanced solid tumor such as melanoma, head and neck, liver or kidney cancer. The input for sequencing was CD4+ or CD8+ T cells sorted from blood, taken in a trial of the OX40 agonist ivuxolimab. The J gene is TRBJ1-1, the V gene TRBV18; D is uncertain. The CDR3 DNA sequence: TGTGCCAGCTCACAGATTCCGGGCCCCGACACTGAAGCTTTCTTT. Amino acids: CASSQIPGPDTEAFF.